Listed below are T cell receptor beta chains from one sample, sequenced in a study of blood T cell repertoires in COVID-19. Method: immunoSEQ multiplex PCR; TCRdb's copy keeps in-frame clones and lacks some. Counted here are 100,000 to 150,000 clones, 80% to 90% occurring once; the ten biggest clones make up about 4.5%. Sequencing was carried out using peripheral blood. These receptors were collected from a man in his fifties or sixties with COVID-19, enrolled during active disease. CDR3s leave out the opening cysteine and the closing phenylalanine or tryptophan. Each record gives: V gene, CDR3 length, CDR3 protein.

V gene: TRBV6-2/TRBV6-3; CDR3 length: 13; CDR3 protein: ASSFPAATNTEAF
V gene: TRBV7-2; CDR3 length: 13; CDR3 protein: ASSPIPGTDYEQY
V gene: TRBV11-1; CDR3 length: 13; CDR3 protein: ASSPRAGGKETQY
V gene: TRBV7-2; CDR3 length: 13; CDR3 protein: ASSLGQGSYSPLH
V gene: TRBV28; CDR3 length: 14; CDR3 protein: ASSLYDRGSMQPQH
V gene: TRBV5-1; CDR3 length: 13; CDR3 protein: ASSSSGTGEEKLF
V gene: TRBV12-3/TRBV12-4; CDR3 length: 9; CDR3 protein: ASSFDNKAF
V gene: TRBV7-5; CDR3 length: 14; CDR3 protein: ARSPEEDRVLYEQY
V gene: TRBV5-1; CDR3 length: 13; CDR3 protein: ASSRRGSGGNTIY
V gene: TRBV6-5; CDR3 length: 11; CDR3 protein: ASSYSLNTEAF
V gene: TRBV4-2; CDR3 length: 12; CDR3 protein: ASSQFSGGGTQY
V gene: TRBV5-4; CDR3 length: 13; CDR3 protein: ASSRDSSYNSPLH
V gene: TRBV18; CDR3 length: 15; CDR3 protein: ASSPSFPAGDTDTQY
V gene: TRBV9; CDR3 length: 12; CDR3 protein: ASSAVLGSYEQY
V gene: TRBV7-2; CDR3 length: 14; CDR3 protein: ASSFAAGLGGDEQF
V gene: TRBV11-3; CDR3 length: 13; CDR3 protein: ASSLGAPNTGELF
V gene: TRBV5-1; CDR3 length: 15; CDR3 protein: ASTSDPGSSGANVLT
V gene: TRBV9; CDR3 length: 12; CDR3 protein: ASSVGQAGQPQH
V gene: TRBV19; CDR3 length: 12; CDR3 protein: ASSRDRLNEKLF
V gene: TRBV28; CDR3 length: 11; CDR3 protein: ALGSSGANVLT
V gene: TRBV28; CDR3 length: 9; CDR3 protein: ASTAYNEQF
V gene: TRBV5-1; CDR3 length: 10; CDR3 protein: ASSLTPYEQY
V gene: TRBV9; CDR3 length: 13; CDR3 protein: ASSTETGREGGYT
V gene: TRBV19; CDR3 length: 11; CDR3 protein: ASREQLDYGYT
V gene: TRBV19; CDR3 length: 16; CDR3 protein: ASKFRGQRNFRNQPQH
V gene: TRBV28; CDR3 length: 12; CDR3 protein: ASSANRGLREQY
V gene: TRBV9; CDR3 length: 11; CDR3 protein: ASSGRGLTEAF
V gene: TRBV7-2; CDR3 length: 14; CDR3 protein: ASSLVGQGGDQPQH
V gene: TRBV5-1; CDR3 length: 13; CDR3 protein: ASSLRQGNTGELF
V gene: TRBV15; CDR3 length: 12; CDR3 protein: ATSRQGQSYEQY
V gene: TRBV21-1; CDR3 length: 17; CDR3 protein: ASSTCDEPGLASQETQY
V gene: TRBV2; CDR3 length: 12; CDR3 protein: ASSATSGVNEQF
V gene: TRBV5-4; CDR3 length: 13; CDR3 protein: ASSPRGGYNTEAF
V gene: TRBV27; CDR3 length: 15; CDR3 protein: ASTLRAGTRRAYEQY
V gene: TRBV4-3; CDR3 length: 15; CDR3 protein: ASSQEAGTAGGNTIY
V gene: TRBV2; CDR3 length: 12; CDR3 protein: ASSSDRANSPLH
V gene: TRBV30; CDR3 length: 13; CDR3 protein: AWSVRRGPVAEQY
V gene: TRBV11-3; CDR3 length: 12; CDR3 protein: ASSLDSEVSEQY
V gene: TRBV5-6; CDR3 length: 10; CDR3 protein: ASFSVPTEQF
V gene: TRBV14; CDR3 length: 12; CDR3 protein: ASSQPGTGRTQY
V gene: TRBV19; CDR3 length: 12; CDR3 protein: ASSTGSHQETQY
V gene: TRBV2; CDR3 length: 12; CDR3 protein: ASIWDRANSEAF
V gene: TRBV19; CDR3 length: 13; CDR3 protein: ASSPRQGVDQPQH
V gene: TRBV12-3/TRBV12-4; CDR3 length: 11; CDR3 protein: ASGGGIHSPLH
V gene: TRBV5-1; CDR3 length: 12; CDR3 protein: ASSFATGGHEQY
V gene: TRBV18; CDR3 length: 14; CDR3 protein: ASSQGALNSGNTIY
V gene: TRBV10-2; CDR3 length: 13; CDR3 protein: ASSPDRGGAGELF
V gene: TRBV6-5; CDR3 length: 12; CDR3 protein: ASTPWGRRTEAF
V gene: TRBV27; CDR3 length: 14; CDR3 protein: ASSLDAGISSYEQY
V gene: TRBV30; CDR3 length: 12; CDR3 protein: AWSHGQDGSPLH
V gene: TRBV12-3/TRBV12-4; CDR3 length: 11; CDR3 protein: ASSFMPTYEQY
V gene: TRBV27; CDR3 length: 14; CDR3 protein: ASSSRRGGISYEQY
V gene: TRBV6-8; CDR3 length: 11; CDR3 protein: ASVKRVYNEQF